Below, 25 T cell receptor beta chains from the same sample are listed, as sequenced in a study of OX40 agonist ivuxolimab in advanced cancers. Libraries were constructed by the immunoSEQ multiplex PCR assay. Imported from immuneACCESS, the table was reduced by TCRdb to in-frame sequences with V and J called. These copies leave out some clones; in studies compared against another copy, an unresolved V gene accounts for under half, and the cause of the remainder is not known. The sample data list 81,000 or so clones, and 85% to 90% of these were observed just once. The ten largest clones capture more than 0.45% of the sample. This specimen was CD4+ or CD8+ T cells sorted from blood, taken in a trial of the OX40 agonist ivuxolimab. These receptors all come from an adult with an advanced solid tumor such as melanoma, head and neck, liver or kidney cancer.

V gene TRBV10-3 combines with J gene TRBJ2-7; TRBD2 is a possible D gene (7 bases). The CDR3 extends over 18 amino acids. Germline CDR1 is ENHRY and CDR2 is SYGVKD. Trimming cost V 10 bases and J 0 bases, with 28 bases left between them. The CDR3 DNA is TGTGCCAGTAGACGTGGTCCGCAGGCGGGGGCGACCTCCTACGAGCAGTACTTC. It specifies CASRRGPQAGATSYEQYF.

The J gene is TRBJ1-1, the V gene TRBV9; D gene uncertain. V gave up 0 bases and J gave up 3 bases, with 6 bases separating them. Germline CDR1 is SGDLS and CDR2 is YYNGEE. The CDR3 loop spans 13 amino acids. The CDR3 DNA is TGTGCCAGCAGCGTAGGGCGAGACACTGAAGCTTTCTTT. Its translation is CASSVGRDTEAFF.

The V and J genes are TRBV19 and TRBJ2-5; D remains ambiguous. This CDR3 is built from 11 residues. Trimming took 2 bases from V and 5 from J, leaving 3 bases between them. Germline CDR1 LNHDA, CDR2 SQIVND (reference sequence). The CDR3 DNA reads as TGTGCCAGTAGTATAACGGAGACCCAGTACTTC. This translates into CASSITETQYF.

The V call is TRBV7-9, the J call TRBJ2-1, with unresolved D. Germline V CDR1 and CDR2: SEHNR, FQNEAQ (reference sequence). V was trimmed by 1 base and J by 14 bases, leaving 12 bases between them. CDR3 length equals 12 residues. The CDR3 protein is CASSLVIHREFF. The DNA for the CDR3 is TGTGCCAGCAGCTTAGTGATCCACCGGGAGTTCTTC.

As for this clone: One junction end does not reproduce the germline sequence, and a read error may be involved. This sequence joins TRBV7-7 and TRBJ2-1; tentative D call: TRBD2 (6 bases). CDR1 and CDR2 (germline): SSHAT, FNYEAQ (reference sequence). The CDR3 spans 16 residues. The CDR3 coding sequence is TGTGCTAGCAGCGAGGGCGTAGCGGTCTCCTACAATGAGCAGTTCTTC. This codes for CASSEGVAVSYNEQFF.

This clone was counted a single time. The gene calls are TRBV9 and TRBJ2-3; tentative D call: TRBD2 (6 bases). The CDR3 runs to 14 residues. CDR1 and CDR2 (germline): SGDLS, YYNGEE. Trimming took 8 bases from V and 2 from J, leaving 15 bases between them. CDR3 region: CASGGWPTTDTQYF. The CDR3 DNA follows: TGTGCCAGTGGGGGGTGGCCGACCACAGATACGCAGTATTTT.

This chain joins TRBV5-6 and TRBJ2-3; TRBD2 matches at 9 bases. V was pared by 2 bases and J by 5 bases, with 9 bases of the junction left unmatched. Germline V lookup: CDR1 SGHDT, CDR2 YYEEEE. The CDR3 spans 16 residues. CDR3: CASSLSSGGSGDTQYF. The CDR3 DNA reads TGTGCCAGCAGCTTATCCAGCGGGGGGTCAGGAGATACGCAGTATTTT.

The genes are TRBV5-3 and TRBJ2-3; 8 bases map to TRBD1. TRBV5-3 falls under the ORF class, with uncertain function. This CDR3 has 17 amino acids. The J segment lost 2 bases and the V segment lost 5 bases, leaving 13 bases of the junction unmatched. The CDR3 DNA reads as TGTGCCAGAAGAAACTTTCCACAGGGGGTGGACACAGATACGCAGTATTTT. It translates to CARRNFPQGVDTDTQYF.

This clone was counted only a few times. The chain links TRBV10-3 to TRBJ2-3; D tentatively fits TRBD1 or TRBD2 (5 bases each). CDR1 is ENHRY and CDR2 is SYGVKD in the germline V gene. The CDR3 runs to 18 residues. The ends were cut back, 2 bases at V and 2 bases at J, with 20 bases in the middle. The CDR3 sequence is CAISEPEGRGGFTDTQYF. The DNA for the CDR3 is TGTGCCATCAGTGAGCCCGAGGGCCGTGGGGGTTTCACAGATACGCAGTATTTT.

The chain combines TRBV6-5 with TRBJ2-2, with D perhaps matching TRBD1 (5 bases). The germline V gene encodes CDR1 MNHEY and CDR2 SVGAGI. This CDR3 spans 15 amino acids. Trimming took off 7 bases at V and 0 bases at J, with 12 bases between the two ends. Here the CDR3 reads CASTSLGPNTGELFF. DNA of the CDR3: TGTGCCAGCACCTCCTTGGGGCCGAACACCGGGGAGCTGTTTTTT.

The rearrangement joins TRBV6-1 to TRBJ2-5; D is unresolved. Between the trimmed V and J ends, which lost 5 bases and 5 bases, there was a span of 15 bases. Germline values: CDR1 MNHNS, CDR2 SASEGT. The CDR3 loop spans 14 amino acids. The CDR3 region is CASSPEAVVETQYF. CDR3 DNA: TGTGCCAGCAGTCCCGAGGCCGTCGTTGAGACCCAGTACTTC.

The chain links TRBV6-6 to TRBJ1-2, with unresolved D. Germline V gives CDR1 MNHNY, CDR2 SVGAGI (reference sequence). V dropped 2 bases and J dropped 8 bases, with 9 bases sitting between them. The CDR3 consists of 12 residues. The CDR3 region has the DNA TGTGCCAGCAGTTACAGTGTGGGGGGCTACACCTTC. Translation gives CASSYSVGGYTF.

The V and J genes are TRBV4-3 and TRBJ2-3; D gene uncertain. The CDR3 runs 12 residues. In germline, CDR1 is LGHNA, CDR2 YSLEER. Deletions cut 1 base from V and 4 bases from J, with 3 bases between. CDR3 region: CASSQGADTQYF. The CDR3 nucleotides read TGCGCCAGCAGCCAAGGGGCAGATACGCAGTATTTT.

The DNA for the CDR3 is TGTGCCAGCAGCTTACAGGGCCCGACCTACAATGAGCAGTTCTTC. It codes for CASSLQGPTYNEQFF. The gene calls are TRBV7-9 and TRBJ2-1, with D possibly TRBD1 on 5 matching bases. The germline V and J ends were trimmed by 2 bases and 2 bases, with 10 bases remaining between them. The CDR3 spans 15 residues. Germline-derived CDR1 and CDR2 are SEHNR and FQNEAQ (reference sequence).

The V call is TRBV6-5, the J call TRBJ1-1, with D tentatively TRBD1 (5 bases). This CDR3 region has 13 residues. V gave up 0 bases and J gave up 10 bases, with 12 bases separating them. CDR1 is MNHEY, CDR2 SVGAGI, per germline. The CDR3 sequence: CASSYSGAEGAFF. CDR3 bases: TGTGCCAGCAGTTACTCCGGGGCAGAGGGAGCTTTCTTT.

This chain links TRBV4-1 with TRBJ1-1; 7 positions agree with TRBD1. Trimming removed 9 bases from V and 2 bases from J; junction bases left unmatched: 6. Germline V gene data show CDR1 as MGHRA and CDR2 as YSYEKL. CDR3 length: 13 residues. The CDR3 nucleotides read TGCGCCAGTCTCAACAGGGGAAACACTGAAGCTTTCTTT. It encodes CASLNRGNTEAFF.

This clone was detected once. The rearrangement links TRBV18 to TRBJ2-5; 9 bases line up with TRBD1. The CDR3 consists of 15 residues. V lost 0 bases and J lost 5; bases outside the gene matches: 4. CDR1 and CDR2 (germline): KGHSH, LQKENI. CDR3 amino acids: CASSPPGQGPETQYF. As DNA, the CDR3 is TGTGCCAGCTCACCACCGGGACAGGGTCCGGAGACCCAGTACTTC.

V and J are TRBV28 and TRBJ2-7, with a weak D call TRBD1 (6 bases). The CDR3 is 15 residues long. Germline loops: CDR1 MDHEN, CDR2 SYDVKM. The germline V and J ends were trimmed by 5 bases and 3 bases, with 17 bases remaining between them. The CDR3 DNA sequence: TGTGCCAGCAGTCCTCGGACAGTGAGCGTCTACGAGCAGTACTTC. Its protein product is CASSPRTVSVYEQYF.

The chain joins TRBV11-1 to TRBJ2-5; no clear D. The CDR3 length is 15 residues. V was cut by 8 bases and J by 0 bases, with 16 bases left in between. Looked up from germline, CDR1 is SGHAT and CDR2 is FQDESV (reference sequence). CDR3 sequence: CASSRSEGYQETQYF. CDR3 bases: TGTGCCAGCTCCCGATCCGAAGGCTACCAAGAGACCCAGTACTTC.

The chain combines TRBV29-1 with TRBJ2-3; D is unresolved. The germline CDR1 and CDR2 sequences are SQVTM and ANQGSEA. The CDR3 spans 13 residues. The V end lost 3 bases, the J end lost 0 bases, and 7 bases lay between the germline ends. As DNA, the CDR3 is TGCAGCGTTGAGGCAGCTAGCACAGATACGCAGTATTTT. Translating gives CSVEAASTDTQYF.

The chain couples TRBV4-2 to TRBJ1-2, with no clear D. The germline V and J ends were trimmed by 5 bases and 0 bases, with 10 bases remaining between them. From germline, CDR1 is LGHNA and CDR2 YNFKEQ. The CDR3 loop spans 14 amino acids. CDR3 DNA: TGTGCCAGCAGCTCCCGAAGTTCTAACTATGGCTACACCTTC. Protein: CASSSRSSNYGYTF.

The rearrangement joins TRBV7-9 to TRBJ2-7; D remains unclear. The CDR3 is 15 amino acids. CDR1 is SEHNR, CDR2 FQNEAQ, per germline (reference sequence). V lost 5 bases and J lost 6, with 20 bases in between. CDR3 DNA sequence: TGTGCCAGCAGCCAAGGGTGGGTGGAGACGCGCGAGCAGTACTTC. It encodes CASSQGWVETREQYF.

The rearrangement links TRBV21-1 to TRBJ2-7. TRBV21-1 is reported as a pseudogene. This CDR3 is built from 16 residues. In DNA, the CDR3 is TGTGCCAGCAGCAATGGGGGAGCCTGGTCAGACTACGAGCAGTACTTC. Its protein product is CASSNGGAWSDYEQYF.

J is TRBJ1-1 and V is TRBV9; D gene ambiguous. V shed 2 bases and J shed 1 base, with 6 bases lying between them. The CDR3 loop spans 13 amino acids. Germline assignment: CDR1 SGDLS and CDR2 YYNGEE. CDR3 protein: CASSVSKNTEAFF. The CDR3 DNA is TGTGCCAGCAGCGTCAGCAAGAACACTGAAGCTTTCTTT.

The J gene is TRBJ1-2, the V gene TRBV6-6; 8 bases match TRBD1. Germline V gene data show CDR1 as MNHNY and CDR2 as SVGAGI (reference sequence). The CDR3 totals 15 residues. With V trimmed by 6 bases and J by 7 bases, 13 bases remained unmatched. DNA of the CDR3: TGTGCCAGCAGGTCCCGGTGGCAGGGGGCGGGTGGCTACACCTTC. This translates into CASRSRWQGAGGYTF.